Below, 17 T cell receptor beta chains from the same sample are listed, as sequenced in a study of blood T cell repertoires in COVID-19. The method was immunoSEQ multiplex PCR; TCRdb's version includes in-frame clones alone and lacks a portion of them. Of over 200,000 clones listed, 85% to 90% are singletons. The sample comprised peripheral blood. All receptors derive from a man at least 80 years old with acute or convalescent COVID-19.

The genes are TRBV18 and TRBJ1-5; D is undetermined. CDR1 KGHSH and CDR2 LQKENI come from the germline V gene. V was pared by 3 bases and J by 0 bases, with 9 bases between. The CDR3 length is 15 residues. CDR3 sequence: CASSPRENSNQPQHF. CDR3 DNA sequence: TGTGCCAGCTCACCGCGTGAGAATAGCAATCAGCCCCAGCATTTT.

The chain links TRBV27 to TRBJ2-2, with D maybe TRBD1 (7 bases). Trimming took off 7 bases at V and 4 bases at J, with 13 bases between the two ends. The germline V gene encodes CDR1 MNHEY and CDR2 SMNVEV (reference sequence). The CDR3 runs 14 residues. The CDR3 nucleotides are TGTGCCAGCAACGCAGGGGGGTTCACCGGGGAGCTGTTTTTT. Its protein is CASNAGGFTGELFF.

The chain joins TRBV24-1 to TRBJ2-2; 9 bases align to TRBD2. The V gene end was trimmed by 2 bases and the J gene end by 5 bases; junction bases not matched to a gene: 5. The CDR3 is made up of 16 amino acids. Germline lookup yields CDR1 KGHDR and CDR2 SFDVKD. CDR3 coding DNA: TGTGCCACCAGTGATTGGAGGACTAGCGTTACCGGGGAGCTGTTTTTT. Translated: CATSDWRTSVTGELFF.

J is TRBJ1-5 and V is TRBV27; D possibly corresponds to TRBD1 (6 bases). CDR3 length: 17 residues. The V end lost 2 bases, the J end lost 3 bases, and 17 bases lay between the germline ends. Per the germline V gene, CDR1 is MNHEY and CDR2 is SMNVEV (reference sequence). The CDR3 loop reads CASSLSGLQGPNQPQHF. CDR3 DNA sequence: TGTGCCAGCAGTTTAAGCGGCCTCCAGGGGCCCAATCAGCCCCAGCATTTT.

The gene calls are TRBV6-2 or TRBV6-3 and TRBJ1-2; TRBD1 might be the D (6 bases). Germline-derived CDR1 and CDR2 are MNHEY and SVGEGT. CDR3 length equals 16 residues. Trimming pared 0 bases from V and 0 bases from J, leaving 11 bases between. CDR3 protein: CASSYSRGETNYGYTF. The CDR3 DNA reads TGTGCCAGCAGTTACTCCAGGGGTGAAACTAACTATGGCTACACCTTC.

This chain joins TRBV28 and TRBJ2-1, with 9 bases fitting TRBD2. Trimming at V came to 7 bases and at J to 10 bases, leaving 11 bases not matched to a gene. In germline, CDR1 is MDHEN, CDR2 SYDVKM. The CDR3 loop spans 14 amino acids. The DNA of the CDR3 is TGTGCCAGCAAAAAATCCGGGACTAGCAACGAGCAGTTCTTC. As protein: CASKKSGTSNEQFF.

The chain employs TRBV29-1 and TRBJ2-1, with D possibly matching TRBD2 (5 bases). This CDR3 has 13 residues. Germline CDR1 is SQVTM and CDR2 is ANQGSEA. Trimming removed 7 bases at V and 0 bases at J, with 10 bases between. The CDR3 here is CSGIRGSYNEQFF. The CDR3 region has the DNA TGCAGCGGAATACGGGGCTCCTACAATGAGCAGTTCTTC.

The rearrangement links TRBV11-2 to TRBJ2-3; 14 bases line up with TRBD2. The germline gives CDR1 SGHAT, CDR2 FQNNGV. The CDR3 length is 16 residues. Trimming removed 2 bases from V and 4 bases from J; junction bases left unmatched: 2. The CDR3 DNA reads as TGTGCCAGCAGCTTAAGACTAGCGGGAGGGGCAGATACGCAGTATTTT. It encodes CASSLRLAGGADTQYF.

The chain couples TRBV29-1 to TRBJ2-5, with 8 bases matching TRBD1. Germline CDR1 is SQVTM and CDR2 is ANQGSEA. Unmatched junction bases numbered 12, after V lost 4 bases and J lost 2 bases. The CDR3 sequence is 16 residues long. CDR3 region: CSVALGQGVRQETQYF. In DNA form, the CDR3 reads TGCAGCGTTGCTCTTGGACAGGGAGTTCGTCAAGAGACCCAGTACTTC.

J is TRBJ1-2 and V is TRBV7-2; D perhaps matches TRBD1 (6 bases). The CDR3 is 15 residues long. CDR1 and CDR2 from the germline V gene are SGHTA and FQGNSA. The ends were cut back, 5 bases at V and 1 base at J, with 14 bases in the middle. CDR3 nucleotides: TGTGCCAGCAGCCAGGGACATACCGTTAACTATGGCTACACCTTC. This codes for CASSQGHTVNYGYTF.

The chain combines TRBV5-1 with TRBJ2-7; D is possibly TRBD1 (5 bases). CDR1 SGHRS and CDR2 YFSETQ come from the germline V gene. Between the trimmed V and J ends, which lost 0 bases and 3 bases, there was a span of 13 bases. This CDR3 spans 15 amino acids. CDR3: CASSLVAGFDYEQYF. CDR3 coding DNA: TGCGCCAGCAGCTTGGTGGCAGGGTTTGACTACGAGCAGTACTTC.

DNA for the CDR3: TGTGCCAGCAGCCTACACCAGGCCGGGAGCATTCAGTACTTC. As protein: CASSLHQAGSIQYF. The chain is built from TRBV11-1 and TRBJ2-4; D perhaps matches TRBD2 (6 bases). This CDR3 has 14 amino acids. CDR1 SGHAT and CDR2 FQDESV come from the germline V gene (reference sequence). Trimming shortened V by 5 bases and J by 9 bases, and 17 bases separated the two germline ends. The full variable domain, in which reference TRBV11-1 and TRBJ2-4 provide the parts outside the CDR3, is EAEVAQSPRYKITEKSQAVAFWCDPISGHATLYWYRQILGQGPELLVQFQDESVVDDSQLPKDRFSAERLKGVDSTLKIQPAELGDSAMYLCASSLHQAGSIQYFGAGTRLSVL.

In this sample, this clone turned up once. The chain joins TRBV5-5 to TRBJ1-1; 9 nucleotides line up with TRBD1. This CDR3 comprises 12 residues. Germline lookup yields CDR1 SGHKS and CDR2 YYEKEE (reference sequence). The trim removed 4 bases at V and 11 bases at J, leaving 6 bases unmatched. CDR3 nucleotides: TGTGCCAGCAGCCCGGACAGGGGTCCCGCTTTCTTT. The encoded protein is CASSPDRGPAFF.

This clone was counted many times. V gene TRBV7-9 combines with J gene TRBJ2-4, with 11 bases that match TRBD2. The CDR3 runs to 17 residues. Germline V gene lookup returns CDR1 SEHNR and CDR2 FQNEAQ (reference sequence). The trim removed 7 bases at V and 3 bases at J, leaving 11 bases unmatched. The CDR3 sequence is CASTSGSGRGYKNIQYF. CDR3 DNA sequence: TGTGCCAGCACCTCGGGTAGCGGGAGGGGGTACAAAAACATTCAGTACTTC.

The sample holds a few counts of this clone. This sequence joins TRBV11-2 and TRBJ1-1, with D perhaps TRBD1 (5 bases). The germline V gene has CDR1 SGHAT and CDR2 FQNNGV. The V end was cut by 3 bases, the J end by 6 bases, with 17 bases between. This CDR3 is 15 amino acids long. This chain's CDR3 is CASSFVGGDVAEAFF. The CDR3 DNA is TGTGCCAGCAGCTTCGTTGGAGGGGATGTCGCTGAAGCTTTCTTT. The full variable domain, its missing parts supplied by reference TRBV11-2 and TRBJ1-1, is EAGVAQSPRYKIIEKRQSVAFWCNPISGHATLYWYQQILGQGPKLLIQFQNNGVVDDSQLPKDRFSAERLKGVDSTLKIQPAKLEDSAVYLCASSFVGGDVAEAFFGQGTRLTVV.

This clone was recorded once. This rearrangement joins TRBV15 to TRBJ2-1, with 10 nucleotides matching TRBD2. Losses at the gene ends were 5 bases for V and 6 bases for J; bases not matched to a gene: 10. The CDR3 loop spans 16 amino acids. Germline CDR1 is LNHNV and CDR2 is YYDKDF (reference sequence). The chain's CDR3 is CATSPLGSGRANEQFF. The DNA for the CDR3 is TGTGCCACCAGCCCCCTGGGGAGCGGGAGGGCCAATGAGCAGTTCTTC.

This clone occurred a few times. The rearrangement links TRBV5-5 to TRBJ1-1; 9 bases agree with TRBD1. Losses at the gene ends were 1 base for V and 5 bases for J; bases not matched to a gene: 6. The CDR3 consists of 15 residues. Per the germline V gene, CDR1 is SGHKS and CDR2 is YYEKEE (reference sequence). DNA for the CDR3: TGTGCCAGCAGCTTGCTGGGACAGGGTTTAACTGAAGCTTTCTTT. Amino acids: CASSLLGQGLTEAFF.